Listed below are T cell receptor beta chains from one sample, sequenced in a study of T cells in Graves' hyperthyroidism and ophthalmopathy. In TCRdb, the multiplex PCR reads were re-called with MiXCR into one record per CDR3 protein. This table has about 560,000 distinct CDR3 sequences, 16% appearing once. Sequences were obtained from blood. These receptors were collected from a woman under 30 with Graves' hyperthyroidism. CDR3s include the opening cysteine and the closing phenylalanine or tryptophan. Fields, in order: V gene, J gene, clone size, D gene, CDR3 protein, CDR3 DNA. The D gene is left open where the match is weak. Rows may omit the clone size; those that give it use once, few, many or a size class.

TRBV12-3/TRBV12-4	TRBJ2-1	many	NA	CASSLNRVSSEQFF	TGTGCCAGCAGTTTAAACAGGGTATCATCCGAGCAGTTCTTC
TRBV10-3	TRBJ1-1	NA	TRBD1	CAIRRDRNTEAFF	TGTGCCATCAGGCGGGACAGGAACACTGAAGCTTTCTTT
TRBV30	TRBJ2-7	NA	NA	CAWRGTASSYEQYF	TGTGCCTGGCGTGGAACAGCCAGCTCCTACGAGCAGTACTTC
TRBV12-3/TRBV12-4	TRBJ2-3	many	NA	CASSLGDIAADTQYF	TGTGCCAGCAGTTTAGGTGATATCGCCGCGGATACGCAGTATTTT
TRBV5-5	TRBJ2-5	NA	TRBD1	CASSPGQARLFNEETQYF	TGTGCCAGCAGCCCCGGACAGGCCCGGCTATTTAACGAAGAGACCCAGTACTTC
TRBV5-1	TRBJ1-2	many	NA	CASSLRGIIDGYTF	TGCGCCAGCAGCTTGCGGGGGATCATCGATGGCTACACCTTC
TRBV4-1	TRBJ2-7	NA	TRBD1	CASSQVIIPGTGPPEQYF	TGCGCCAGCAGCCAAGTTATCATACCCGGGACAGGGCCTCCCGAGCAGTACTTC
TRBV2	TRBJ1-6	few	NA	CASSDRQYNSPLHF	TGTGCCAGCAGTGACCGACAGTATAATTCACCCCTCCACTTT
TRBV5-1	TRBJ2-1	NA	NA	CASTKGTPPVNEQFF	TGCGCCAGCACCAAGGGGACGCCCCCAGTGAATGAGCAGTTCTTC
TRBV28	TRBJ2-6	few	NA	CASSSSGTGRSGANVLTF	NA
TRBV5-1	TRBJ2-3	few	NA	CASSLAREVDTQYF	TGCGCCAGCAGCTTGGCCAGGGAGGTAGATACGCAGTATTTT
TRBV11-2	TRBJ1-6	NA	NA	CATRRGENSPLHF	TGTGCCACCCGCCGGGGGGAAAATTCACCCCTCCACTTT
TRBV29-1	TRBJ2-7	NA	NA	CSVAALSSYEQYF	TGCAGCGTTGCAGCTTTGAGCTCCTACGAGCAGTACTTC
TRBV7-9	TRBJ2-3	NA	NA	CASSSRSLSSTDTQYF	TGTGCCAGCAGCTCCCGGAGTTTATCTAGCACAGATACGCAGTATTTT
TRBV5-1	TRBJ1-5	NA	TRBD1	CASSPDRAQPQHF	TGTGCCAGCAGTCCGGACAGGGCTCAGCCCCAGCATTTT
TRBV19	TRBJ1-2	NA	TRBD1	CASSVGDRLFDGYTF	TGTGCCAGTAGTGTGGGGGACAGGCTTTTCGATGGCTACACCTTC
TRBV5-1	TRBJ1-2	NA	NA	CASSLGDRIIYGYTF	TGCGCCAGCAGCTTGGGGGACCGCATCATCTATGGCTACACCTTC
TRBV5-1	TRBJ1-2	NA	TRBD1	CASSLGAGGPNYGYTF	TGCGCCAGCAGCTTGGGAGCAGGGGGCCCTAACTATGGCTACACCTTC
TRBV4-2	TRBJ1-6	few	NA	CASSQIGGTVNSPLHF	TGTGCCAGCAGCCAAATCGGTGGGACCGTTAATTCACCCCTCCACTTT
TRBV7-9	TRBJ2-3	NA	NA	CASSLVQGGGTDTQYF	TGTGCCAGCAGCTTAGTTCAAGGCGGTGGCACAGATACGCAGTATTTT
TRBV10-2	TRBJ2-2	NA	TRBD2	CASSELTSGGAANTGELFF	TGCGCCAGCAGTGAGCTCACTAGCGGGGGGGCGGCGAACACCGGGGAGCTGTTTTTT
TRBV6-1	TRBJ2-5	many	NA	CASSYIDLGETQYF	TGTGCCAGCAGCTATATAGACCTGGGAGAGACCCAGTACTTC
TRBV7-2	TRBJ2-1	many	TRBD1	CASSYRAGQGGGNEQFF	TGTGCCAGCAGCTATAGGGCGGGACAGGGGGGTGGTAATGAGCAGTTCTTC
TRBV19	TRBJ1-5	NA	NA	CASRGGRTASNQPQHF	TGTGCCAGTAGGGGGGGACGGACAGCTAGCAATCAGCCCCAGCATTTT
TRBV12-5	TRBJ2-1	many	TRBD1	CASGLAPGQGSYNEQFF	TGTGCTAGTGGTTTGGCCCCGGGACAGGGCTCCTACAATGAGCAGTTCTTC
TRBV6-5	TRBJ2-7	few	NA	CASGNEWAEQYF	TGTGCCAGCGGTAACGAGTGGGCTGAGCAGTACTTC
TRBV2	TRBJ1-1	many	NA	CASSDGGWFEAFF	TGTGCCAGCAGTGACGGGGGATGGTTTGAAGCTTTCTTT
TRBV24-1	TRBJ2-1	NA	NA	CATSDRRGQGTHNEQFF	TGTGCCACCAGTGATCGGAGGGGGCAGGGGACCCACAATGAGCAGTTCTTC
TRBV20-1	TRBJ2-5	many	NA	CSASGGGGLQETQYF	TGCAGTGCTAGTGGCGGCGGGGGCCTCCAAGAGACCCAGTACTTC
TRBV4-1	TRBJ2-6	few	NA	CASSRAGPSSGANVLTF	TGCGCCAGCAGCCGAGCTGGCCCAAGCTCTGGGGCCAACGTCCTGACTTTC
TRBV20-1	TRBJ2-7	few	TRBD2	CSARRRGTSYEQYF	TGCAGTGCTAGAAGGCGGGGGACCTCCTACGAGCAGTACTTC
TRBV2	TRBJ2-4	NA	NA	CASTLSASGGGAGKNIQYF	TGTGCCAGCACCCTCTCGGCTAGCGGAGGGGGGGCGGGGAAAAACATTCAGTACTTC
TRBV20-1	TRBJ2-7	NA	NA	CSAQLPGAPYEQYF	TGCAGTGCCCAACTCCCGGGGGCCCCCTACGAGCAGTACTTC
TRBV5-1	TRBJ2-7	NA	NA	CASSSGGAEQYF	TGCGCCAGCAGCTCTGGTGGGGCCGAGCAGTACTTC
TRBV5-1	TRBJ2-4	many	NA	CASSQGDSSFGGIQYF	TGCGCCAGCAGCCAGGGGGACAGCTCCTTCGGGGGCATTCAGTACTTC
TRBV9	TRBJ1-1	few	NA	CASSPTWGTEAFF	TGTGCCAGCAGCCCGACCTGGGGCACTGAAGCTTTCTTT
TRBV10-1	TRBJ2-6	NA	TRBD1	CASSEGTGSGANVLTF	TGCGCCAGCAGTGAAGGGACAGGCTCTGGGGCCAACGTCCTGACTTTC
TRBV20-1	TRBJ2-7	NA	NA	CSARDHGQNEQYF	TGCAGTGCTAGAGATCACGGACAGAACGAGCAGTACTTC
TRBV30	TRBJ2-7	many	NA	CAWSRGDIPPYEQYF	TGTGCCTGGAGTCGTGGGGACATACCCCCCTACGAGCAGTACTTC
TRBV18	TRBJ1-6	NA	TRBD1	CASSPLDRVNSPLHF	TGTGCCAGCTCACCACTGGACAGGGTTAATTCACCCCTCCACTTT
TRBV4-3	TRBJ1-6	few	NA	CASSQDSRGYNSPLHF	TGCGCCAGCAGCCAAGACTCCAGGGGCTATAATTCACCCCTCCACTTT
TRBV12-3/TRBV12-4	TRBJ2-7	NA	NA	CASSPTATYEQYF	TGTGCCAGCAGTCCGACGGCAACCTACGAGCAGTACTTC
TRBV14	TRBJ2-1	NA	TRBD2	CASSQVGSGGNFHRYNEQFF	TGTGCCAGCAGCCAAGTGGGTAGCGGGGGGAACTTTCACCGATACAATGAGCAGTTCTTC